What follows are 23 T cell receptor beta chains derived from one specimen sequenced in a study of a mutant IDH1 vaccine in newly diagnosed glioma. The antigens these receptors bind are not known. Assay: immunoSEQ multiplex PCR; the TCRdb copy retains only in-frame clones and omits some. The sample gives fewer than 45,000 clones, 84% of which show up once; roughly 2% is in the top ten. Indicated time point: week 11, during vaccination. Mutant IDH1 20-mer peptide, at 300 ug, made up each vaccine dose, with topical imiquimod. The specimen comprised PBMCs, sampled from a glioma patient whose treatment included an IDH1 peptide vaccine. The source is a man in his forties or fifties with glioma.

The rearrangement uses TRBV15 and TRBJ1-1; TRBD1 matches at 8 bases. CDR3 length: 16 residues. Germline assignment: CDR1 LNHNV and CDR2 YYDKDF (reference sequence). With V trimmed by 0 bases and J by 0 bases, 3 bases remained unmatched. The CDR3 spells CATSRDLRGLNTEAFF. CDR3 sequence (DNA): TGTGCCACCAGCAGAGATCTCAGGGGGCTGAACACTGAAGCTTTCTTT.

This chain uses TRBV4-3 with TRBJ2-1, with 12 nucleotides matching TRBD2. Germline lookup yields CDR1 LGHNA and CDR2 YSLEER. The CDR3 is 16 residues long. Trimming cost V 4 bases and J 3 bases; bases outside gene matches: 4. CDR3 amino acids: CASSPKTSGSYNEQFF. In nucleotides, the CDR3 is TGCGCCAGCAGCCCAAAGACTAGCGGGAGCTACAATGAGCAGTTCTTC.

J is TRBJ2-1 and V is TRBV7-3, with TRBD1 as a possible D gene (5 bases). The CDR3 is 13 amino acids. The V end was cut by 1 base, the J end by 8 bases, with 9 bases between. Germline CDR1 reads SGHTA; CDR2 reads FQGTGA. The CDR3: CASSLNRWYEQFF. The CDR3 DNA is TGTGCCAGCAGCTTAAACAGGTGGTATGAGCAGTTCTTC.

This rearrangement joins TRBV7-9 to TRBJ2-3; maybe TRBD2 (5 bases). Between the trimmed V and J ends, which lost 5 bases and 4 bases, there was a span of 16 bases. CDR1 is SEHNR, CDR2 FQNEAQ, per germline (reference sequence). The CDR3 runs 15 residues. CDR3 protein: CASSLGRAGADTQYF. The CDR3 DNA follows: TGTGCCAGCAGCCTGGGTAGGGCCGGGGCAGATACGCAGTATTTT.

The rearrangement uses TRBV5-4 and TRBJ1-2; D is perhaps TRBD1 (5 bases). Trimming cost V 0 bases and J 2 bases, with 8 bases left between them. Germline CDR1 reads SGHNT; CDR2 reads YYREEE (reference sequence). This CDR3 is built from 14 residues. CDR3 nucleotide sequence: TGTGCCAGCAGCTTGGGGGGCACGAACTATGGCTACACCTTC. Protein sequence: CASSLGGTNYGYTF.

The rearrangement uses TRBV18 and TRBJ2-7; weak D call: TRBD1 (6 bases). V was cut by 2 bases and J by 0 bases, with 17 bases left in between. CDR3 size: 17 residues. Germline loops: CDR1 KGHSH, CDR2 LQKENI. CDR3 region: CASSPKSPGQSSYEQYF. DNA for the CDR3: TGTGCCAGCTCACCAAAGTCCCCGGGACAAAGCTCCTACGAGCAGTACTTC.

The V call is TRBV18, the J call TRBJ2-5, with 7 bases that match TRBD2. CDR3 length: 13 amino acids. J gave up 5 bases and V 5 bases, and 5 bases lay outside the gene matches. CDR1 is KGHSH, CDR2 LQKENI, per germline. The CDR3 DNA sequence: TGTGCCAGCTCAAACGGACTAGAGGAGACCCAGTACTTC. Translation: CASSNGLEETQYF.

This chain links TRBV5-1 with TRBJ2-1; D not certain. This CDR3 spans 17 amino acids. Germline V gene data show CDR1 as SGHRS and CDR2 as YFSETQ. Trimming took off 3 bases at V and 2 bases at J, with 18 bases between the two ends. In DNA, the CDR3 is TGCGCCAGCAGCTCCAGGCCCTCCACCTCTCCCTACAATGAGCAGTTCTTC. It specifies CASSSRPSTSPYNEQFF. The complete variable domain, with remaining parts taken from reference TRBV5-1 and TRBJ2-1, reads KAGVTQTPRYLIKTRGQQVTLSCSPISGHRSVSWYQQTPGQGLQFLFEYFSETQRNKGNFPGRFSGRQFSNSRSEMNVSTLELGDSALYLCASSSRPSTSPYNEQFFGPGTRLTVL.

This clone has only one observation. The chain combines TRBV2 with TRBJ2-7; 8 bases line up with TRBD2. The germline V gene encodes CDR1 SNHLY and CDR2 FYNNEI. V gave up 7 bases and J gave up 4 bases; unmatched junction bases: 9. The CDR3 contains 14 residues. The CDR3 DNA follows: TGTGCCAGCAATGCCCAGGGACTAGGGTACGAGCAGTACTTC. Translating gives CASNAQGLGYEQYF.

The chain is built from TRBV2 and TRBJ2-7, with 7 bases lining up with TRBD1. CDR1 and CDR2 from the germline V gene are SNHLY and FYNNEI. Germline trimming cut 8 bases from V and 2 bases from J; bases unmatched to any gene: 9. This CDR3 region has 14 residues. CDR3 residues: CASLRQGRPYEQYF. In DNA, the CDR3 is TGTGCCAGCTTACGACAGGGAAGACCCTACGAGCAGTACTTC. Together with reference TRBV2 and TRBJ2-7, the CDR3 gives the full variable domain: EPEVTQTPSHQVTQMGQEVILRCVPISNHLYFYWYRQILGQKVEFLVSFYNNEISEKSEIFDDQFSVERPDGSNFTLKIRSTKLEDSAMYFCASLRQGRPYEQYFGPGTRLTVT.

The rearrangement uses TRBV7-9 and TRBJ1-5; D perhaps matches TRBD1 (6 bases). Looked up from germline, CDR1 is SEHNR and CDR2 is FQNEAQ (reference sequence). The CDR3 is 12 residues long. The ends were cut back, 9 bases at V and 5 bases at J, with 11 bases in the middle. As DNA, the CDR3 is TGTGCCAGTGGGGGCAGGGATCAGCCCCAGCATTTT. Amino acids: CASGGRDQPQHF. The full variable domain, rest sourced from reference TRBV7-9 and TRBJ1-5, is DTGVSQNPRHKITKRGQNVTFRCDPISEHNRLYWYRQTLGQGPEFLTYFQNEAQLEKSRLLSDRFSAERPKGSFSTLEIQRTEQGDSAMYLCASGGRDQPQHFGDGTRLSIL.

The chain recombines TRBV6-5 with TRBJ1-1; the D gene is possibly TRBD1 (6 bases). The CDR3 is made up of 13 amino acids. V lost 5 bases to trimming and J lost 7 bases, with 14 bases between them. Per germline, CDR1 MNHEY and CDR2 SVGAGI. CDR3 nucleotides: TGTGCCAGCAGTCTCCGACGGGGGCTTGAAGCTTTCTTT. This translates into CASSLRRGLEAFF.

The chain is built from TRBV7-9 and TRBJ1-2; no clear D gene. The V end lost 5 bases, the J end lost 3 bases, and 10 bases lay between the germline ends. The CDR3 is 13 amino acids. Germline V gene sequence: CDR1 SEHNR, CDR2 FQNEAQ (reference sequence). The CDR3 sequence is CASSQELHYGYTF. In DNA form, the CDR3 reads TGTGCCAGCAGCCAAGAACTACACTATGGCTACACCTTC.

The chain uses TRBV29-1 and TRBJ1-5; maybe TRBD1 (5 bases). The CDR3 has 14 residues. V was cut by 4 bases and J by 4 bases, with 14 bases left in between. Per germline, CDR1 SQVTM and CDR2 ANQGSEA. CDR3 residues: CSVATGVKNQPQHF. CDR3 in DNA: TGCAGCGTTGCGACGGGGGTAAAGAATCAGCCCCAGCATTTT.

The chain has TRBV5-1 and TRBJ2-3; unclear D gene. The V and J ends lost 2 bases and 0 bases respectively, with 7 bases between them. Germline loops: CDR1 SGHRS, CDR2 YFSETQ. This CDR3 is built from 14 residues. CDR3 loop: CASSFGASTDTQYF. In nucleotides, the CDR3 is TGCGCCAGCAGCTTCGGAGCTAGCACAGATACGCAGTATTTT.

The genes are TRBV19 and TRBJ1-1; tentative D call: TRBD1 (6 bases). CDR3 length: 14 residues. The V gene lost 5 bases and the J gene lost 11 bases, with 21 bases spanning the gap. CDR1 and CDR2 (germline): LNHDA, SQIVND (reference sequence). The chain's CDR3 is CASSFQGQGISAFF. DNA of the CDR3: TGTGCCAGTAGTTTCCAGGGGCAGGGTATAAGCGCTTTCTTT. Looking up the rest from reference TRBV19 and TRBJ1-1 gives the full variable domain: DGGITQSPKYLFRKEGQNVTLSCEQNLNHDAMYWYRQDPGQGLRLIYYSQIVNDFQKGDIAEGYSVSREKKESFPLTVTSAQKNPTAFYLCASSFQGQGISAFFGQGTRLTVV.

V usage is TRBV7-9 and J usage is TRBJ2-3; D tentatively fits TRBD1 or TRBD2 (5 bases each). V dropped 2 bases and J dropped 5 bases, with 8 bases sitting between them. Germline V lookup: CDR1 SEHNR, CDR2 FQNEAQ (reference sequence). CDR3 length: 13 amino acids. CDR3 nucleotide sequence: TGTGCCAGCAGCTTATGGGGGAAAGATACGCAGTATTTT. Its protein product is CASSLWGKDTQYF.

The chain carries TRBV27 and TRBJ2-6; D remains ambiguous. Germline V gives CDR1 MNHEY, CDR2 SMNVEV (reference sequence). The CDR3 consists of 17 residues. V gave up 2 bases and J gave up 0 bases, with 11 bases separating them. The CDR3 DNA follows: TGTGCCAGCAGTTTAGGGGTTGGCAACTCTGGGGCCAACGTCCTGACTTTC. It codes for CASSLGVGNSGANVLTF.

This clone was seen just once. The chain employs TRBV4-1 and TRBJ1-5; D call uncertain. Germline V lookup: CDR1 MGHRA, CDR2 YSYEKL. The CDR3 loop spans 15 amino acids. The V end lost 1 base, the J end lost 0 bases, and 7 bases lay between the germline ends. The CDR3 region is CASSQVGLSNQPQHF. The CDR3 bases are TGCGCCAGCAGCCAAGTTGGTCTTAGCAATCAGCCCCAGCATTTT.

The J gene is TRBJ2-7, the V gene TRBV19; 7 positions agree with TRBD1. The J segment lost 2 bases and the V segment lost 4 bases, leaving 2 bases of the junction unmatched. The CDR3 covers 13 residues. Looked up from germline, CDR1 is LNHDA and CDR2 is SQIVND (reference sequence). Here the CDR3 reads CASSRQGTYEQYF. The CDR3, as DNA: TGTGCCAGTAGTAGACAGGGAACCTACGAGCAGTACTTC.

The chain couples TRBV9 to TRBJ1-2, with a possible D match to TRBD1 (5 bases). The length of the CDR3 is 15 residues. Between the trimmed V and J ends, which lost 4 bases and 6 bases, there was a span of 19 bases. CDR1 and CDR2 (germline): SGDLS, YYNGEE. In DNA form, the CDR3 reads TGTGCCAGCAGCCCCCCGACAGCCTTCCTGGATGGCTACACCTTC. Translating it yields CASSPPTAFLDGYTF.

V gene TRBV18 combines with J gene TRBJ2-7; D unclear. The V and J ends lost 4 bases and 0 bases respectively, with 7 bases between them. Germline V gene data show CDR1 as KGHSH and CDR2 as LQKENI. The CDR3 is 13 amino acids. The CDR3 is CASSRTVSYEQYF. The CDR3 DNA reads TGTGCCAGCTCACGAACAGTCTCCTACGAGCAGTACTTC.

This clone was counted a single time. The gene calls are TRBV27 and TRBJ1-5; TRBD1 agrees at 8 bases. V was clipped by 3 bases and J by 4 bases; unmatched bases: 8. The CDR3 extends over 16 amino acids. Germline-derived CDR1 and CDR2 are MNHEY and SMNVEV (reference sequence). The CDR3 nucleotides read TGTGCCAGCAGTTTCCCGGACAGGGCACCTAATCAGCCCCAGCATTTT. This gives the protein CASSFPDRAPNQPQHF.